Sequencing of this T cell receptor beta chain was carried out in a study of shared clonotypes between healthy human individuals. General study points: A small donor pool kept down the genetic and exposure-history diversity that was represented. The rarefaction results pointed to incomplete sorted-subset sequencing despite large depth.

Germline CDR1 is SGHDT and CDR2 is YYEEEE. This CDR3 has 15 residues. V was cut by 0 bases and J by 2 bases, with 9 bases left in between. Produced via immunoSEQ multiplex PCR; TCRdb's table is partial and in-frame only. Altogether a few million clones are present, 85% to 95% being singletons, with the ten largest covering more than 1.5%. A note on this clone: Antigen specificity is unknown.

Terminally differentiated effector memory CD45RA+ cells were left out of the naive CD8 fraction, which was CD45RO-negative and positively selected for CCR7. The chain couples TRBV5-6 to TRBJ1-5; TRBD1 is a possible D gene (5 bases). Sequenced material: naive CD8+ T cells from PBMCs. The TCR sequence derives from a man between 18 and 35 years old in good health. Some clones in this sample may be carry-over from other donors' samples. CDR3 coding DNA: TGTGCCAGCAGCTTGGCAAGGGACGGCAATCAGCCCCAGCATTTT. Residues: CASSLARDGNQPQHF.